This T cell receptor (beta chain) was found in a study of blood T cell repertoires in COVID-19. Trimming stripped 6 bases from V and 0 bases from J, with 9 bases between. The length of the CDR3 is 13 residues. Germline V gene lookup returns CDR1 MNHEY and CDR2 SVGEGT. Clones were read by immunoSEQ multiplex PCR, and TCRdb kept only the in-frame ones, dropping some. This table has almost 400,000 clones, roughly 88% appearing once. The sequence was obtained from a woman in her 30s with acute COVID-19. Material for sequencing was PBMCs or T cells enriched from blood (not recorded which). The chain uses TRBV6-2 or TRBV6-3 and TRBJ2-7; no reliable D call. The CDR3 reads CASSFGPSYEQYF. The DNA for the CDR3 is TGTGCCAGCAGCTTCGGTCCCTCCTACGAGCAGTACTTC.